Following are 23 T cell receptor beta chains from one sample sequenced in a study of cytomegalovirus exposure and HLA in healthy donors. The study ran its PCR with 60 Vbeta and 13 Jbeta primers. Profiled with immunoSEQ multiplex PCR; TCRdb holds only in-frame clones, not every one. The table lists approximately 100,000 clones, more than 65% of them singletons. Sequencing input: PBMCs. The receptors derive from a woman in her fifties or sixties in good health and CMV-seropositive.

V and J are TRBV7-9 and TRBJ2-1; 7 bases map to TRBD2. With V trimmed by 0 bases and J by 7 bases, 3 bases remained unmatched. CDR3 length: 14 amino acids. In germline, CDR1 is SEHNR, CDR2 FQNEAQ (reference sequence). The CDR3 DNA reads as TGTGCCAGCAGCTTAGCGACTAGCTTTAATGAGCAGTTCTTC. This translates into CASSLATSFNEQFF. Using reference TRBV7-9 and TRBJ2-1 for the parts outside the CDR3, the full variable domain is DTGVSQNPRHKITKRGQNVTFRCDPISEHNRLYWYRQTLGQGPEFLTYFQNEAQLEKSRLLSDRFSAERPKGSFSTLEIQRTEQGDSAMYLCASSLATSFNEQFFGPGTRLTVL.

The chain uses TRBV5-1 and TRBJ1-4; tentative D call: TRBD1 (6 bases). CDR3 length equals 15 residues. Germline CDR1 is SGHRS and CDR2 is YFSETQ. Trimming took off 4 bases at V and 8 bases at J, with 18 bases between the two ends. In nucleotides, the CDR3 is TGCGCCAGCAGCATGGATAGCCCCCAGGGGGAAAAACTGTTTTTT. Encoded protein: CASSMDSPQGEKLFF. The variable domain in full, completed from reference TRBV5-1 and TRBJ1-4, reads KAGVTQTPRYLIKTRGQQVTLSCSPISGHRSVSWYQQTPGQGLQFLFEYFSETQRNKGNFPGRFSGRQFSNSRSEMNVSTLELGDSALYLCASSMDSPQGEKLFFGSGTQLSVL.

The rearrangement joins TRBV29-1 to TRBJ1-2; TRBD1 is a possible D gene (5 bases). Germline-derived CDR1 and CDR2 are SQVTM and ANQGSEA. The germline V and J ends were trimmed by 1 base and 4 bases, with 16 bases remaining between them. This CDR3 is built from 15 residues. The CDR3 coding sequence is TGCAGCGTTGAAGTCCCGCAGGGTCGAAGCTATGGCTACACCTTC. The encoded protein is CSVEVPQGRSYGYTF.

The J gene is TRBJ2-3, the V gene TRBV11-2; 12 bases are a match to TRBD2. V shed 1 base, J shed 4 bases, and the junction held 6 bases outside the gene matches. The V gene's germline CDR1 is SGHAT and CDR2 FQNNGV. CDR3 length equals 17 residues. The CDR3 DNA reads as TGTGCCAGCAGCTTAGGACGACTAGCGGGAGTCGCAGATACGCAGTATTTT. Translating it yields CASSLGRLAGVADTQYF.

This clone was counted a few times. The rearrangement uses TRBV27 and TRBJ2-7; 13 bases fit TRBD2. The CDR3 runs 13 residues. Germline assignment: CDR1 MNHEY and CDR2 SMNVEV (reference sequence). V lost 10 bases to trimming and J lost 3 bases; unmatched junction nucleotides: 3. DNA of the CDR3: TGTGCCACCCGACTAGCGGGAGGCTACGAGCAGTACTTC. Protein sequence: CATRLAGGYEQYF.

V gene TRBV6-1 combines with J gene TRBJ1-1; D is ambiguous. The CDR3 runs 11 residues. V lost 5 bases to trimming and J lost 6 bases, with 7 bases between them. Germline loops: CDR1 MNHNS, CDR2 SASEGT. The chain's CDR3 is CASSFGSEAFF. CDR3 bases: TGTGCCAGCAGTTTCGGGTCTGAAGCTTTCTTT.

J is TRBJ1-2 and V is TRBV6-5, with 9 nucleotides matching TRBD1. V was pared by 6 bases and J by 4 bases, with 9 bases of the junction left unmatched. Germline V gene sequence: CDR1 MNHEY, CDR2 SVGAGI. CDR3 length: 15 residues. CDR3 amino acids: CASRGVDRGVYGYTF. CDR3 nucleotide sequence: TGTGCCAGCAGGGGGGTAGACAGGGGGGTCTATGGCTACACCTTC.

This clone appeared a single time. The chain has TRBV10-3 and TRBJ2-7, with 8 bases that match TRBD1. J was trimmed by 2 bases and V by 0 bases; bases with no gene match: 3. Germline-derived CDR1 and CDR2 are ENHRY and SYGVKD. The CDR3 spans 15 residues. This CDR3 is CAISESGTGTYEQYF. The CDR3 nucleotides read TGTGCCATCAGTGAGTCAGGGACAGGAACCTACGAGCAGTACTTC.

V gene TRBV6-5 combines with J gene TRBJ1-3; tentative D call: TRBD1 (5 bases). Germline lookup yields CDR1 MNHEY and CDR2 SVGAGI. This CDR3 is built from 15 residues. Trimming cost V 4 bases and J 2 bases, with 12 bases left between them. CDR3 in amino acids: CASSFTGSTGNTIYF. Here the CDR3 DNA reads TGTGCCAGCAGTTTTACAGGTTCCACTGGAAACACCATATATTTT.

The chain links TRBV19 to TRBJ2-1; TRBD2 might be the D (5 bases). Germline V lookup: CDR1 LNHDA, CDR2 SQIVND (reference sequence). Trimming removed 1 base from V and 10 bases from J, with 11 bases in between. This CDR3 region has 13 residues. The DNA of the CDR3 is TGTGCCAGTAGTATAGGGGGTTCGGGAGAGCAGTTCTTC. It encodes CASSIGGSGEQFF. Full variable domain (outside the CDR3, taken from reference TRBV19 and TRBJ2-1): DGGITQSPKYLFRKEGQNVTLSCEQNLNHDAMYWYRQDPGQGLRLIYYSQIVNDFQKGDIAEGYSVSREKKESFPLTVTSAQKNPTAFYLCASSIGGSGEQFFGPGTRLTVL.

The V gene is TRBV6-6, the J gene TRBJ1-2, with D tentatively TRBD1 (5 bases). This CDR3 spans 13 amino acids. V was trimmed by 6 bases and J by 4 bases, leaving 12 bases between them. From germline, CDR1 is MNHNY and CDR2 SVGAGI (reference sequence). In DNA, the CDR3 is TGTGCCAGCAGGTCAGGGATCCCCTATGGCTACACCTTC. Protein sequence: CASRSGIPYGYTF.

This clone was counted a few times. This chain joins TRBV18 and TRBJ1-2, with D tentatively TRBD1 (5 bases). CDR1 is KGHSH and CDR2 is LQKENI in the germline V gene. This CDR3 spans 15 amino acids. V gave up 3 bases and J gave up 4 bases, with 15 bases separating them. CDR3 protein: CASSPRQGHFYGYTF. In DNA form, the CDR3 reads TGTGCCAGCTCACCCCGGCAGGGTCACTTCTATGGCTACACCTTC.

A single count supports this clone. The rearrangement uses TRBV7-6 and TRBJ1-5; possible D gene TRBD1, 5 bases. Trimming took 5 bases from V and 2 from J, leaving 13 bases between them. The CDR3 extends over 15 amino acids. From germline, CDR1 is SGHVS and CDR2 FNYEAQ. CDR3 protein: CASSPDSRGNQPQHF. In nucleotides, the CDR3 is TGTGCCAGCAGCCCAGACAGTCGAGGCAATCAGCCCCAGCATTTT.

This clone came up once. The rearrangement links TRBV30 to TRBJ1-6; maybe TRBD1 (5 bases). The CDR3 covers 13 residues. Germline lookup yields CDR1 GTSNPN and CDR2 SVGIG (reference sequence). Trimming removed 3 bases at V and 11 bases at J, with 14 bases between. For the CDR3, the DNA is TGTGCCTGGAGGGAAGCCTGGGGGGCACCCCTCCACTTT. It codes for CAWREAWGAPLHF.

In DNA, the CDR3 is TGTGCCAGCAGCTCGGACGGCCGGGGGAACACTGAAGCTTTCTTT. This gives the protein CASSSDGRGNTEAFF. The chain uses TRBV5-4 and TRBJ1-1; D not certain. The CDR3 totals 15 residues. CDR1 and CDR2 from the germline V gene are SGHNT and YYREEE (reference sequence). V was cut by 3 bases and J by 1 base, with 13 bases left in between.

This clone was counted only a few times. The chain recombines TRBV7-6 with TRBJ1-1; D remains unclear. This CDR3 is 14 amino acids long. Trimming shortened V by 0 bases and J by 5 bases, and 10 bases separated the two germline ends. The germline CDR1 and CDR2 sequences are SGHVS and FNYEAQ. The CDR3 is CASSLAAGQTEAFF. The CDR3 DNA reads as TGTGCCAGCAGCTTAGCGGCGGGTCAGACTGAAGCTTTCTTT.

This rearrangement joins TRBV2 to TRBJ1-2; no reliable D call. Trimming stripped 7 bases from V and 4 bases from J, with 7 bases between. The CDR3 has 11 amino acids. Germline CDR1 SNHLY, CDR2 FYNNEI. CDR3 sequence: CASTLAYGYTF. CDR3 DNA sequence: TGTGCCAGCACCCTGGCCTATGGCTACACCTTC.

Comments on this clone: The junction does not match germline at one end; this may be a read error. The genes are TRBV7-9 and TRBJ2-1, with 13 bases lining up with TRBD2. The CDR3 spans 17 residues. Per the germline V gene, CDR1 is SEHNR and CDR2 is FQNEAQ (reference sequence). The CDR3 DNA reads TGTTCCAGCAGCCCTGGACTAGCGGGAGTTGTCGTGAAAGAGCAGTTCTTC. As protein: CSSSPGLAGVVVKEQFF.

This clone occurred once. This rearrangement joins TRBV10-1 to TRBJ2-2; 8 bases fit TRBD1. Germline CDR1 reads WNHNN; CDR2 reads SYGVQD (reference sequence). CDR3 length: 13 residues. Trimming removed 9 bases from V and 4 bases from J; junction bases left unmatched: 4. The CDR3 DNA sequence: TGCGCCAGTTCAACAGGGGGCACCGGGGAGCTGTTTTTT. Amino acid sequence: CASSTGGTGELFF.

The gene calls are TRBV6-1 and TRBJ1-1, with 12 bases matching TRBD1. This CDR3 is built from 15 residues. Germline CDR1 reads MNHNS; CDR2 reads SASEGT. The ends lost 6 bases at V and 5 bases at J; junction bases unmatched: 7. Here the CDR3 DNA reads TGTGCCAGCAGCGGGACAGGGGGCGCGAAAACTGAAGCTTTCTTT. Translated, it gives CASSGTGGAKTEAFF.

V and J are TRBV5-1 and TRBJ2-1; TRBD2 is a possible D gene (6 bases). Deletions cut 0 bases from V and 7 bases from J, with 8 bases between. Germline V lookup: CDR1 SGHRS, CDR2 YFSETQ. This CDR3 comprises 13 residues. CDR3 bases: TGCGCCAGCAGCTTGGGGGGGGAGAATGAGCAGTTCTTC. Translating gives CASSLGGENEQFF. Drawing the rest from reference TRBV5-1 and TRBJ2-1, the complete variable domain is KAGVTQTPRYLIKTRGQQVTLSCSPISGHRSVSWYQQTPGQGLQFLFEYFSETQRNKGNFPGRFSGRQFSNSRSEMNVSTLELGDSALYLCASSLGGENEQFFGPGTRLTVL.

This clone was recorded only once. The chain combines TRBV7-3 with TRBJ2-7, with D perhaps matching TRBD2 (5 bases). CDR1 and CDR2 (germline): SGHTA, FQGTGA. The V end was cut by 2 bases, the J end by 2 bases, with 13 bases between. The CDR3 contains 15 residues. The CDR3 DNA sequence: TGTGCCAGCAGCTTATCGCCTAGCCTAACCTACGAGCAGTACTTC. Protein sequence: CASSLSPSLTYEQYF.

The CDR3 reads CASSREGPLTEAFF. The CDR3 region has the DNA TGTGCCAGCAGCCGAGAGGGCCCTCTGACTGAAGCTTTCTTT. The chain links TRBV5-5 to TRBJ1-1; D ambiguous. The CDR3 consists of 14 residues. The V and J ends lost 4 bases and 5 bases respectively, with 15 bases between them. Germline V CDR1 and CDR2: SGHKS, YYEKEE (reference sequence).